This T cell receptor (beta chain) was sequenced for a study of vaccination effects on CD4 cells after COVID-19. Findings of the study overall: Substantial clonal contraction characterized both infection- and vaccine-induced clones late after vaccination.

About this clone itself: The antigen remains undetermined.

Sequencing in the ViraFEST assay came after antigen-specific CD4+ T cells had been expanded with viral peptide pools, which were used to stimulate PBMC. Investigators separated out CD4+ T cells once approximately 10 days of culture had passed. On day 3 and again on day 7, half the medium was replaced with IL-2 medium. Some clones are missing from TCRdb's copy, which holds only in-frame ones; the method was immunoSEQ multiplex PCR. The repertoire holds tens of thousands of clones, with about 73% as singletons. In germline, CDR1 is DFQATT, CDR2 SNEGSKA (reference sequence). The length of the CDR3 is 11 residues. V lost 0 bases and J lost 10, with 8 bases in between.

The V call is TRBV20-1, the J call TRBJ2-3; D unresolved. Sample: CD4+ T cells from PBMCs cultured with HCoV-229E spike peptides, taken before COVID-19 vaccination. The TCR comes from a human donor who received a COVID-19 vaccine. Here the CDR3 reads CSAREPEAQYF. In DNA, the CDR3 is TGCAGTGCTAGAGAACCAGAAGCGCAGTATTTT.